The source of this T cell receptor (beta chain) is a study of T cell repertoires in cytomegalovirus infection. In the study overall: As its CMV epitopes, the study selected recently identified HLA-C-restricted and well-studied HLA-B-restricted targets. Signatures in public TCR beta sequences pointed to both CMV infection and matching HLA type. General study findings and limits: HLA-C-restricted CMV-specific TCR beta clonotypes were dominant in the ex vivo response. Frequencies of public TCR beta families were cumulated, and this identified carriers of CMV plus the relevant HLA.

TCRdb called the reads again in MiXCR, with one record for every CDR3 protein. The sample shows about 830,000 distinct CDR3 sequences, 30% to 35% of them seen only once. With regard to this clonotype: Its antigen remains unknown. The DNA is left out, because the CDR3 cannot be placed on it with certainty; the CDR3 is given as TCRdb lists it.

Counting both end residues, the CDR3 totals 12 amino acids. Germline V gene lookup returns CDR1 MDHEN and CDR2 SYDVKM. The V call is TRBV28, the J call TRBJ1-2; the table names TRBD1, a call not compared with the DNA. The receptor was isolated from a human donor in good health (CMV status not recorded). Some clones in this sample may be carry-over from other donors' samples. The source material was cultured CD8+ T cells from PBMCs, sampled from culture after CMV antigen stimulation. This CDR3 reads CASSFGQGAFAF.